Shown below are 27 T cell receptor beta chains from a single sample sequenced in a study of glioma-infiltrating T cells after dendritic cell vaccination. Sequencing used immunoSEQ multiplex PCR; TCRdb keeps in-frame clones, though not all of them. The sample comprises 80,000 to 100,000 clones, more than 70% of which are singletons, and about 5% rests with the top ten. Time point defined: after dendritic cell vaccination, including at tumor progression/relapse. Sequences were derived from blood, sampled after dendritic cell vaccination. These TCRs come from a human donor with glioblastoma.

The chain uses TRBV7-2 and TRBJ2-1, with D possibly being TRBD2 (5 bases). V lost 2 bases to trimming and J lost 2 bases, with 10 bases between them. Germline V gives CDR1 SGHTA, CDR2 FQGNSA. This CDR3 contains 15 residues. As DNA, the CDR3 is TGTGCCAGCAGCTTAAAGAGCGGCACCTACAATGAGCAGTTCTTC. Its translation: CASSLKSGTYNEQFF.

The chain links TRBV6-5 to TRBJ1-4; no clear D. In germline, CDR1 is MNHEY, CDR2 SVGAGI. This CDR3 is built from 14 residues. V gave up 6 bases and J gave up 8 bases, with 16 bases separating them. CDR3 coding DNA: TGTGCCAGCAGGCCACGAGGAGGGCGGGAAAAACTGTTTTTT. Residues: CASRPRGGREKLFF.

The CDR3 sequence is CASSLELNTEAFF. The CDR3 nucleotides read TGTGCCAGCAGCTTAGAGCTAAACACTGAAGCTTTCTTT. V usage is TRBV7-9 and J usage is TRBJ1-1; no definite D call. Germline CDR1 and CDR2: SEHNR and FQNEAQ (reference sequence). This CDR3 has 13 amino acids. The V gene lost 1 base and the J gene lost 2 bases, with 5 bases spanning the gap.

The J gene is TRBJ1-1, the V gene TRBV7-2; D call uncertain. Trimming cost V 5 bases and J 3 bases, with 10 bases left between them. Germline CDR1 and CDR2: SGHTA and FQGNSA. This CDR3 has 13 amino acids. The CDR3 loop is CASSRRVDTEAFF. The CDR3 DNA is TGTGCCAGCAGCCGCCGGGTCGACACTGAAGCTTTCTTT.

The chain combines TRBV2 with TRBJ1-4, with a possible D match to TRBD1 (6 bases). This CDR3 region has 13 residues. Trimming took off 9 bases at V and 8 bases at J, with 16 bases between the two ends. The germline CDR1 and CDR2 sequences are SNHLY and FYNNEI. The CDR3 reads CASSRGWKEKLFF. Written as DNA, the CDR3 is TGTGCCAGTTCTAGGGGGTGGAAAGAAAAACTGTTTTTT.

The chain is built from TRBV30 and TRBJ1-6; D is unresolved. Looked up from germline, CDR1 is GTSNPN and CDR2 is SVGIG (reference sequence). V lost 4 bases, J lost 7 bases, and 11 bases lay in between. This CDR3 is built from 13 residues. The DNA for the CDR3 is TGTGCCTGGAAATACTCGGGGAATTCACCCCTCCACTTT. Its translation: CAWKYSGNSPLHF.

The chain recombines TRBV2 with TRBJ1-2; D possibly corresponds to TRBD1 (6 bases). V lost 3 bases and J 2 bases, leaving 16 bases between the germline ends. From germline, CDR1 is SNHLY and CDR2 FYNNEI. The CDR3 sequence is 16 residues long. The CDR3 region is CASSDGGRGTNYGYTF. CDR3 nucleotide sequence: TGTGCCAGCAGTGATGGGGGCAGGGGTACAAACTATGGCTACACCTTC.

V gene TRBV5-3 combines with J gene TRBJ1-5, with a tentative D call TRBD1 (5 bases). TRBV5-3 is annotated as an ORF whose role is uncertain. This CDR3 contains 16 residues. V was clipped by 4 bases and J by 2 bases, with 16 bases between them. The CDR3 loop reads CARSNGGVSGNQPQHF. The CDR3 DNA sequence: TGTGCCAGAAGCAACGGAGGGGTTAGTGGCAATCAGCCCCAGCATTTT.

V and J are TRBV28 and TRBJ1-2; 9 bases are shared with TRBD1. CDR3 length equals 15 residues. CDR1 and CDR2 (germline): MDHEN, SYDVKM. V gave up 4 bases and J gave up 4 bases; unmatched junction bases: 7. The CDR3 protein is CASSSPGQGVYGYTF. In DNA form, the CDR3 reads TGTGCCAGCAGTTCCCCGGGACAGGGAGTCTATGGCTACACCTTC.

This chain uses TRBV7-3 with TRBJ2-3; 7 positions match TRBD2. Germline values: CDR1 SGHTA, CDR2 FQGTGA. V shed 5 bases, J shed 6 bases, and the junction held 5 bases outside the gene matches. The CDR3 runs 13 residues. The CDR3 sequence is CASSPTSVDTQYF. The CDR3 DNA follows: TGTGCCAGCAGCCCCACTAGCGTGGATACGCAGTATTTT.

CDR3 coding DNA: TGTGCCAGTAGCTTTACAGGGGTGGAGACGTCCCAGCATTTT. Protein sequence: CASSFTGVETSQHF. This sequence joins TRBV19 and TRBJ1-5; 7 bases map to TRBD1. The CDR3 spans 14 residues. Germline V gives CDR1 LNHDA, CDR2 SQIVND (reference sequence). J lost 11 bases, V lost 6 bases, and 13 bases had no gene match.

The V and J genes are TRBV5-1 and TRBJ2-1, with TRBD2 identical over 10 bases. V lost 2 bases, J lost 14 bases, and 7 bases stayed unmatched. Looked up from germline, CDR1 is SGHRS and CDR2 is YFSETQ. The CDR3 is 13 residues long. Written as DNA, the CDR3 is TGCGCCAGCAGCTTTCCTAGCGGGAGCTCTGAGTTCTTC. Translation gives CASSFPSGSSEFF. The complete variable domain, with remaining parts taken from reference TRBV5-1 and TRBJ2-1, reads KAGVTQTPRYLIKTRGQQVTLSCSPISGHRSVSWYQQTPGQGLQFLFEYFSETQRNKGNFPGRFSGRQFSNSRSEMNVSTLELGDSALYLCASSFPSGSSEFFGPGTRLTVL.

The rearrangement uses TRBV5-1 and TRBJ1-2, with 9 positions matching TRBD1. J was trimmed by 8 bases and V by 3 bases; bases with no gene match: 11. This CDR3 region has 15 residues. Germline V gene lookup returns CDR1 SGHRS and CDR2 YFSETQ. CDR3 sequence: CASSSGQGSLGGYTF. In nucleotides, the CDR3 is TGCGCCAGCAGCTCTGGACAGGGGAGTTTAGGAGGCTACACCTTC.

The rearrangement uses TRBV7-9 and TRBJ1-2; the match to TRBD1 covers 8 bases. Germline values: CDR1 SEHNR, CDR2 FQNEAQ (reference sequence). The CDR3 loop spans 15 amino acids. With V trimmed by 5 bases and J by 4 bases, 9 bases remained unmatched. CDR3 amino acids: CASSASSGTGYGYTF. The CDR3 region has the DNA TGTGCCAGCAGCGCATCTTCCGGGACAGGCTATGGCTACACCTTC.

This chain joins TRBV9 and TRBJ1-1, with D perhaps matching TRBD1 (6 bases). CDR3 size: 17 residues. The V end was cut by 2 bases, the J end by 3 bases, with 20 bases between. The germline gives CDR1 SGDLS, CDR2 YYNGEE. The CDR3 DNA is TGTGCCAGCAGCGTCTTCAGCGGACAGAGCGCGGACACTGAAGCTTTCTTT. Protein: CASSVFSGQSADTEAFF. Combining the CDR3 with reference TRBV9 and TRBJ1-1 gives the whole variable domain DSGVTQTPKHLITATGQRVTLRCSPRSGDLSVYWYQQSLDQGLQFLIQYYNGEERAKGNILERFSAQQFPDLHSELNLSSLELGDSALYFCASSVFSGQSADTEAFFGQGTRLTVV.

This clone was observed once. The CDR3 region has the DNA TGCGCCAGCAGCTTGGAGGGGGGACTAGCGGGAGTAATTACCTACGAGCAGTACTTC. This gives the protein CASSLEGGLAGVITYEQYF. The chain uses TRBV5-1 and TRBJ2-7; 14 bases line up with TRBD2. The CDR3 sequence is 19 residues long. Germline CDR1 and CDR2: SGHRS and YFSETQ. The trim removed 0 bases at V and 2 bases at J, leaving 10 bases unmatched. Full variable domain (outside the CDR3, taken from reference TRBV5-1 and TRBJ2-7): KAGVTQTPRYLIKTRGQQVTLSCSPISGHRSVSWYQQTPGQGLQFLFEYFSETQRNKGNFPGRFSGRQFSNSRSEMNVSTLELGDSALYLCASSLEGGLAGVITYEQYFGPGTRLTVT.

Only one count was recorded for this clone. The chain recombines TRBV20-1 with TRBJ2-7, with D possibly being TRBD2 (5 bases). This CDR3 contains 11 residues. Trimming removed 5 bases from V and 6 bases from J, with 11 bases in between. CDR1 and CDR2 from the germline V gene are DFQATT and SNEGSKA (reference sequence). CDR3 coding DNA: TGCAGTGCTCCCGGACTGGTCGAGCAGTACTTC. Amino acids: CSAPGLVEQYF.

This clone is a singleton in its sample. The chain combines TRBV10-3 with TRBJ2-3; a possible D gene is TRBD1 (6 bases). This CDR3 spans 15 amino acids. Germline CDR1 and CDR2: ENHRY and SYGVKD. Trimming pared 4 bases from V and 4 bases from J, leaving 15 bases between. CDR3 region: CAISGRGYPADTQYF. The CDR3 DNA reads as TGTGCCATCAGTGGCAGGGGTTACCCCGCAGATACGCAGTATTTT.

The chain combines TRBV5-1 with TRBJ1-1; 10 bases are a match to TRBD1. With 4 bases clipped from V and 5 bases from J, the junction kept 8 bases outside the gene matches. The germline gives CDR1 SGHRS, CDR2 YFSETQ. This CDR3 is built from 15 residues. CDR3 residues: CASSPSGQGITEAFF. The CDR3 DNA sequence: TGCGCCAGCAGCCCCTCGGGACAGGGGATTACTGAAGCTTTCTTT.

This clone was recorded a few times. This sequence joins TRBV4-2 and TRBJ2-7; D may be TRBD2 (5 bases). This CDR3 contains 16 residues. Germline V lookup: CDR1 LGHNA, CDR2 YNFKEQ. The V gene lost 0 bases and the J gene lost 2 bases, with 14 bases spanning the gap. The CDR3 here is CASSQDASLAAYEQYF. CDR3 DNA sequence: TGTGCCAGCAGCCAAGACGCTAGCCTTGCGGCCTACGAGCAGTACTTC.

Only a few counts were recorded for this clone. V and J are TRBV15 and TRBJ1-1, with D possibly matching TRBD1 (5 bases). The CDR3 contains 15 residues. Germline values: CDR1 LNHNV, CDR2 YYDKDF (reference sequence). Trimming left V 1 base short and J 0 bases short, with 9 bases between. The CDR3 sequence: CATSRGGSMNTEAFF. The DNA of the CDR3 is TGTGCCACCAGCAGAGGGGGCTCCATGAACACTGAAGCTTTCTTT.

This clone has only a few counts. This chain joins TRBV30 and TRBJ1-2; 10 nucleotides match TRBD1. V was pared by 5 bases and J by 7 bases, with 7 bases of the junction left unmatched. The CDR3 spans 13 residues. Germline CDR1 is GTSNPN and CDR2 is SVGIG (reference sequence). CDR3 nucleotide sequence: TGTGCCTGGGGGACAGGGGTTTCGGGTGGCTACACCTTC. Protein product: CAWGTGVSGGYTF.

The CDR3 DNA reads as TGCGCCAGCAGCTTACCCGGCAGGGGGCAGTACTTC. This encodes CASSLPGRGQYF. The rearrangement uses TRBV5-1 and TRBJ2-7, with D perhaps matching TRBD1 (6 bases). The CDR3 has 12 amino acids. The germline V and J ends were trimmed by 2 bases and 9 bases, with 12 bases remaining between them. Germline loops: CDR1 SGHRS, CDR2 YFSETQ. Looking up the rest from reference TRBV5-1 and TRBJ2-7 gives the full variable domain: KAGVTQTPRYLIKTRGQQVTLSCSPISGHRSVSWYQQTPGQGLQFLFEYFSETQRNKGNFPGRFSGRQFSNSRSEMNVSTLELGDSALYLCASSLPGRGQYFGPGTRLTVT.

The chain recombines TRBV7-2 with TRBJ1-1, with TRBD1 matching 7 bases. The CDR3 spans 14 residues. CDR1 and CDR2 (germline): SGHTA, FQGNSA. With V trimmed by 5 bases and J by 2 bases, 5 bases remained unmatched. CDR3 in amino acids: CASSARQGNTEAFF. In nucleotides, the CDR3 is TGTGCCAGCAGCGCTCGACAGGGTAACACTGAAGCTTTCTTT.

The rearrangement links TRBV5-4 to TRBJ1-2; the match to TRBD1 covers 7 bases. With 4 bases clipped from V and 4 bases from J, the junction kept 10 bases outside the gene matches. The CDR3 loop spans 15 amino acids. Germline assignment: CDR1 SGHNT and CDR2 YYREEE (reference sequence). The DNA of the CDR3 is TGTGCCAGCAGCCGACAGGGAGATCGGGTCTATGGCTACACCTTC. Translation: CASSRQGDRVYGYTF.

V is TRBV30 and J is TRBJ1-5; D ambiguous. V was cut by 2 bases and J by 2 bases, with 13 bases left in between. Germline-derived CDR1 and CDR2 are GTSNPN and SVGIG (reference sequence). CDR3 length equals 15 residues. This CDR3 reads CAWSQGGVGNQPQHF. DNA for the CDR3: TGTGCCTGGAGTCAAGGAGGTGTGGGCAATCAGCCCCAGCATTTT.

The gene calls are TRBV9 and TRBJ2-2; 7 bases line up with TRBD1. Germline V gene data show CDR1 as SGDLS and CDR2 as YYNGEE. Trimming cost V 0 bases and J 5 bases; bases outside gene matches: 4. The CDR3 runs to 15 residues. CDR3 in DNA: TGTGCCAGCAGCGTAGAAGGGGGCTGGACCGGGGAGCTGTTTTTT. Translating gives CASSVEGGWTGELFF. The full variable domain, in which reference TRBV9 and TRBJ2-2 provide the parts outside the CDR3, is DSGVTQTPKHLITATGQRVTLRCSPRSGDLSVYWYQQSLDQGLQFLIQYYNGEERAKGNILERFSAQQFPDLHSELNLSSLELGDSALYFCASSVEGGWTGELFFGEGSRLTVL.